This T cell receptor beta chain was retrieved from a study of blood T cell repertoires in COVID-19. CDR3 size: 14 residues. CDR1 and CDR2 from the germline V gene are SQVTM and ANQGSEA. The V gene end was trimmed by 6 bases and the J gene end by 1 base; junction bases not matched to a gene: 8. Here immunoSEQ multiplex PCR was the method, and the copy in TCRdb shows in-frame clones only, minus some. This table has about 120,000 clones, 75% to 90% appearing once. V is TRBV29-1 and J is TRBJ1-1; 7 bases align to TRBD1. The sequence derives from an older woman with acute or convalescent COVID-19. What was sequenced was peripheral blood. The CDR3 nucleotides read TGCAGCGTAGACGGGACAGCTAAGAACACTGAAGCTTTCTTT. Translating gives CSVDGTAKNTEAFF.